This is a list of T cell receptor beta chains from one sample in a study of cytomegalovirus exposure and HLA in healthy donors. The data were produced by immunoSEQ multiplex PCR, yet TCRdb's version contains in-frame clones alone and is incomplete. This listing includes approximately 92,000 clones. The sample was PBMCs. All receptors come from a woman between 25 and 40 years old in good health and CMV-seronegative. Each CDR3 is given with its conserved first and last residue. D genes are given only for firm matches.

TRBD1	TRBJ1-5	TRBV10-3	13	CAISEQGNQPQHF	TGTGCCATCAGCGAACAGGGGAATCAGCCCCAGCATTTT
TRBD1	TRBJ2-5	TRBV19	15	CASSLDRERWETQYF	TGTGCCAGTAGCCTCGACAGGGAACGTTGGGAGACCCAGTACTTC
TRBD1	TRBJ1-2	TRBV30	12	CAWSGTVYGYTF	TGTGCCTGGAGCGGGACAGTCTATGGCTACACCTTC
TRBD1	TRBJ2-7	TRBV6-1	15	CASSLTQRQGDEQYF	TGTGCCAGCAGTTTGACTCAGAGACAGGGCGACGAGCAGTACTTC
-	TRBJ1-1	TRBV9	14	CASSVGGETTEAFF	TGTGCCAGCAGCGTAGGAGGCGAAACCACTGAAGCTTTCTTT
-	TRBJ2-1	TRBV15	15	CATSREAGSYNEQFF	TGTGCCACCAGCAGAGAAGCGGGCTCCTACAATGAGCAGTTCTTC
TRBD2	TRBJ2-2	TRBV28	16	CASNRLAGEATGELFF	TGTGCCAGCAACCGACTAGCGGGAGAGGCGACCGGGGAGCTGTTTTTT
TRBD2	TRBJ2-1	TRBV6-1	15	CASSEVRLANNEQFF	TGTGCCAGCAGTGAGGTTAGACTAGCTAACAATGAGCAGTTCTTC
-	TRBJ1-3	TRBV2	14	CASSEHTSGNTIYF	TGCGCCAGCAGTGAACACACCTCTGGAAACACCATATATTTT
TRBD1	TRBJ1-3	TRBV9	15	CASSTRTGDGNTIYF	TGTGCCAGCAGCACCCGGACAGGTGATGGAAACACCATATATTTT
-	TRBJ2-5	TRBV28	16	CASSYLGAGAGETQYF	TGTGCCAGCAGTTACCTGGGGGCGGGAGCAGGAGAGACCCAGTACTTC
-	TRBJ2-5	TRBV28	12	CASSISTGTQYF	TGTGCCAGCAGTATTTCGACTGGGACCCAGTACTTC
TRBD2	TRBJ2-7	TRBV15	17	CATSHAALNGGTYEQYF	TGTGCCACCAGCCACGCCGCCCTCAACGGGGGGACCTACGAGCAGTACTTC
-	TRBJ1-6	TRBV16	14	CASSQDRYNSPLHF	TGTGCCAGCAGCCAGGACAGATATAATTCACCCCTCCACTTT
-	TRBJ2-7	TRBV28	14	CASSPWGEQREQYF	TGTGCCAGCAGTCCTTGGGGGGAACAGCGCGAGCAGTACTTC
-	TRBJ2-5	TRBV4-1	14	CASSQSQAGETQYF	TGCGCCAGCAGCCAATCTCAGGCTGGTGAGACCCAGTACTTC
-	TRBJ2-1	TRBV23-1	16	CASSHPPRGRYNEQFF	TGCGCCAGCAGTCACCCCCCGAGGGGGAGATACAATGAGCAGTTCTTC
-	TRBJ2-2	TRBV5-4	14	CASSFRGRTGELFF	TGTGCCAGCAGCTTCAGGGGCCGGACCGGGGAGCTGTTTTTT
-	TRBJ2-1	TRBV28	11	CASSPNNEQFF	TGTGCCAGCAGCCCCAACAATGAGCAGTTCTTC
-	TRBJ2-1	TRBV5-4	13	CASSTDYYNEQFF	TGTGCCAGCAGCACGGACTACTACAATGAGCAGTTCTTC
TRBD2	TRBJ2-7	TRBV5-1	16	CASSSRTSGTSYEQYF	TGCGCCAGCAGCTCCCGGACTAGCGGGACTTCCTACGAGCAGTACTTC
-	TRBJ1-2	TRBV29-1	11	CSARDNDGYTF	TGCAGCGCCCGGGACAATGATGGCTACACCTTC
-	TRBJ1-5	TRBV27	15	CASSLGGYSNQPQHF	TGTGCCAGCAGTTTAGGGGGGTATAGCAATCAGCCCCAGCATTTT
TRBD2	TRBJ2-5	TRBV29-1	14	CSGRTSGSQETQYF	TGCAGCGGTAGGACTAGCGGGTCACAAGAGACCCAGTACTTC
TRBD2	TRBJ2-7	TRBV9	15	CASSVALAGAYEQYF	TGTGCCAGCAGCGTAGCACTAGCGGGGGCCTACGAGCAGTACTTC
-	TRBJ1-2	TRBV11-3	12	CASSLETAPPTF	TGTGCCAGCAGCTTAGAGACAGCCCCACCAACCTTC
TRBD1	TRBJ2-7	TRBV7-9	14	CASQPRRQGYEQYF	TGTGCCAGCCAGCCACGTCGACAGGGCTACGAGCAGTACTTC
TRBD1	TRBJ1-1	TRBV29-1	13	CSVVNAGGTEAFF	TGCAGCGTTGTGAACGCAGGGGGCACTGAAGCTTTCTTT
-	TRBJ1-4	TRBV6-6	14	CASSSGTQNEKLFF	TGTGCCAGCAGCTCCGGGACACAGAATGAAAAGCTGTTTTTT